This TCR beta chain was sequenced in a study of blood T cell repertoires in COVID-19. Study-wide context: Spain, Italy and the United States supplied samples that represented acute and convalescent COVID-19. PBMCs, B-cell-depleted T cells, or T cells were the source of the cDNA or gDNA that made up the material.

Original processing notes: How many nucleated cells were present was estimated from reference gene primer amplification. Libraries were prepared by immunoSEQ multiplex PCR; TCRdb keeps only in-frame clonotypes and omits some of them. V, J and clone size are those of that table, while D and trimming were read from the DNA. The sample includes approximately 200,000 clones, 86% of them seen just once. V lost 4 bases and J lost 5; bases outside the gene matches: 10. This CDR3 is 15 amino acids long. The germline V gene encodes CDR1 PRHDT and CDR2 FYEKMQ (reference sequence). This receptor was obtained from a woman aged 50 to 65 with acute or convalescent COVID-19. V and J are TRBV13 and TRBJ2-5; 7 bases are a match to TRBD2. Sequenced material: peripheral blood. DNA of the CDR3: TGTGCCAGCAGCTGGGGGAGGGAGCGGCAGGAGACCCAGTACTTC. Amino acid sequence: CASSWGRERQETQYF.